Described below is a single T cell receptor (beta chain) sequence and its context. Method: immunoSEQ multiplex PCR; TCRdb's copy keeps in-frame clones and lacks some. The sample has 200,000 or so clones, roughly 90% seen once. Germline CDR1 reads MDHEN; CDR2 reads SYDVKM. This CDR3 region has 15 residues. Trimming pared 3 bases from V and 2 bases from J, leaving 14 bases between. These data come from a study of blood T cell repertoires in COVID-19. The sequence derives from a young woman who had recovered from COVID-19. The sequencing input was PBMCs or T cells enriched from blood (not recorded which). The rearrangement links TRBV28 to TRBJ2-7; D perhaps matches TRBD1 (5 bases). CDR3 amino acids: CASSFVGDRPYEQYF. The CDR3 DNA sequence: TGTGCCAGCAGTTTCGTAGGGGATCGTCCCTACGAGCAGTACTTC.